This T cell receptor (beta chain) was found in a study of neurological immune-mediated disorders. CDR3 length: 13 residues. Germline CDR1 MNHEY, CDR2 SMNVEV (reference sequence). Study outcomes and limitations: Sharing of CDR3 amino acid sequences among expanded clones across subjects was absent, suggesting private repertoires in all groups.

With regard to this clonotype: The antigen remains undetermined. At one of its ends the junction is not consistent with the germline gene, which may arise from a read error.

The authors made cDNA by 5'RACE with 10-nucleotide random UMIs. In each sequencing run, over 200 million TCR-beta sequences were generated from 15-18 subjects. TCRdb fed the 5' RACE reads into MiXCR, producing one record per CDR3 protein. The sample records 65,000 to 90,000 distinct CDR3 sequences, about a tenth being singletons. This receptor was identified in a man aged 35-49 years in good health. J is TRBJ2-4 and V is TRBV27, with D possibly being TRBD2 (6 bases). The specimen sequenced was PBMCs. This CDR3 is CASGQLAKNIHYF. CDR3 in DNA: TGTGCCAGCGGCCAACTAGCCAAAAACATTCATTACTTC.